This T cell receptor (beta chain) was obtained from a study of tumor-infiltrating lymphocytes in oesophageal squamous cell carcinoma. The table lists this clonotype with a count of one. One entry per CDR3 protein results from TCRdb running MiXCR on the PCR reads. The sample includes fewer than 11,000 distinct CDR3 sequences, approximately 59% of them seen just once. V was pared by 8 bases and J by 2 bases, with 5 bases of the junction left unmatched. This CDR3 contains 15 residues. Germline V gives CDR1 ENHRY, CDR2 SYGVKD. This TCR derives from a female donor with esophageal squamous cell carcinoma. The sequencing sample was made of esophageal tumor tissue. The V call is TRBV10-3, the J call TRBJ2-6, with TRBD1 identical over 8 bases. CDR3 sequence: CAILGTGTGANVLTF. DNA for the CDR3: TGTGCCATCCTCGGGACAGGCACTGGGGCCAACGTCCTGACTTTC.